The next 2 T cell receptor beta chains were all read from a single sample in a study of cytomegalovirus exposure and HLA in healthy donors. The PCR employed 60 Vbeta primers together with 13 Jbeta primers. Sequencing was performed with immunoSEQ multiplex PCR; in TCRdb, only in-frame clones are kept and a portion is missing. Of around 130,000 clones listed, 70% to 85% were seen once; the top ten hold about 2.4%. Specimen: PBMCs. The receptor source for this set is a woman aged 55 to 70 in good health and CMV-seropositive.

The genes are TRBV2 and TRBJ1-6; D is uncertain. The CDR3 is made up of 15 amino acids. The V gene's germline CDR1 is SNHLY and CDR2 FYNNEI. The V end lost 7 bases, the J end lost 6 bases, and 16 bases lay between the germline ends. The DNA of the CDR3 is TGTGCCAGCAAGTCTCAGGTTATTGCTAATTCACCCCTCCACTTT. Translated, it gives CASKSQVIANSPLHF.

This chain joins TRBV18 and TRBJ1-1; D uncertain. Germline CDR1 and CDR2: KGHSH and LQKENI. The CDR3 loop spans 17 amino acids. The V end was cut by 5 bases, the J end by 0 bases, with 19 bases between. The CDR3 loop is CASSSARERVMNTEAFF. As DNA, the CDR3 is TGTGCCAGCTCATCCGCCCGGGAACGGGTAATGAACACTGAAGCTTTCTTT.